What follows are 31 T cell receptor beta chains derived from one specimen sequenced in a study of immune heterogeneity within non-small cell lung tumors. TCR beta CDR3 was amplified by multiplex PCR using 32 V and 13 J primers. TCRdb ran MiXCR on the multiplex PCR reads and lists one entry per CDR3 protein. The sample carries over 9,000 distinct CDR3 sequences, 25% to 30% recorded once. Bulk tumor genomic DNA (around 660 ng per sample) served as template. Every primary tumor yielded several biopsies, spaced far apart, that were taken during surgery. Curative operations were performed on patients who had untreated, newly diagnosed non-small cell lung cancer. The sequencing input was lung tumor tissue. These receptors were collected from a man in his forties or fifties with non-small cell lung cancer.

As for this clonotype: A much larger clone differs by one base, so this may be a read error. The chain links TRBV9 to TRBJ1-2; D might be TRBD1 (5 bases). The CDR3 is 15 amino acids. Germline-derived CDR1 and CDR2 are SGDLS and YYNGEE. The CDR3 sequence is CATSPTHAGNYGYTF. CDR3 in DNA: TGTGCCACCAGCCCCACCCATGCAGGGAACTATGGCTACACCTTC.

This clonotype was counted many times. The CDR3, as DNA: TGTGCCAGCAGTCCCTCGCAGCGGTCCTACGAGCAGTACTTC. Protein: CASSPSQRSYEQYF. The rearrangement links TRBV9 to TRBJ2-7, with D perhaps TRBD2 (5 bases). This CDR3 has 14 residues. The germline V gene encodes CDR1 SGDLS and CDR2 YYNGEE. The germline V and J ends were trimmed by 5 bases and 1 base, with 13 bases remaining between them.

This clonotype was recorded at least ten times. V is TRBV6-5 and J is TRBJ1-1; D gene ambiguous. CDR3 length: 15 residues. CDR1 is MNHEY, CDR2 SVGAGI, per germline. Trimming stripped 2 bases from V and 1 base from J, with 11 bases between. CDR3 region: CASSYPGNGNTEAFF. The CDR3 nucleotides are TGTGCCAGCAGTTACCCAGGAAACGGGAACACTGAAGCTTTCTTT.

This clonotype was seen at least ten times. The chain couples TRBV12-3 or TRBV12-4 to TRBJ1-5, with D perhaps matching TRBD1 (5 bases). This CDR3 contains 15 residues. V was trimmed by 6 bases and J by 2 bases, leaving 14 bases between them. The CDR3 region is CASSTGDRRNQPQHF. In DNA form, the CDR3 reads TGTGCCAGCAGCACAGGAGACAGACGCAATCAGCCCCAGCATTTT.

This clonotype was recorded at least ten times. The chain employs TRBV20-1 and TRBJ2-2; D is perhaps TRBD2 (6 bases). Trimming left V 0 bases short and J 6 bases short, with 11 bases between. The CDR3 is 14 residues long. CDR1 and CDR2 (germline): DFQATT, SNEGSKA (reference sequence). CDR3 region: CSARDSREAGELFF. The CDR3 nucleotides read TGCAGTGCTAGAGATTCCAGGGAGGCCGGGGAGCTGTTTTTT.

This clonotype is judged medium-sized. V gene TRBV5-1 combines with J gene TRBJ2-1, with 11 positions matching TRBD2. This CDR3 has 15 amino acids. CDR1 and CDR2 from the germline V gene are SGHRS and YFSETQ. With V trimmed by 7 bases and J by 7 bases, 10 bases remained unmatched. The chain's CDR3 is CASSSTLAGGNEQFF. The CDR3 DNA reads as TGCGCCAGCTCCTCAACCCTAGCGGGGGGAAATGAGCAGTTCTTC.

This clonotype is categorized as medium-sized. The J gene is TRBJ1-2, the V gene TRBV28; D gene unclear. Germline V gives CDR1 MDHEN, CDR2 SYDVKM. The V end lost 3 bases, the J end lost 5 bases, and 7 bases lay between the germline ends. The CDR3 loop spans 12 amino acids. The CDR3 is CASSLRAYGYTF. CDR3 DNA sequence: TGTGCCAGCAGTTTGAGGGCGTATGGCTACACCTTC.

A remark on this clonotype: This may be a read error: a much more frequent sequence differs by one nucleotide. The gene calls are TRBV27 and TRBJ2-3; possibly TRBD2 for D (6 bases). Germline values: CDR1 MNHEY, CDR2 SMNVEV (reference sequence). The CDR3 has 16 amino acids. V lost 1 base and J lost 6, with 17 bases in between. The CDR3 reads CASSLLSRRGGDTQYF. The CDR3 DNA reads as TGTGCCAGCAGTTTATTGTCTCGGCGGGGCGGGGATACGCAGTATTTT.

This clonotype was observed at least ten times. The CDR3, as DNA: TGTGCCAGCTCATGGGCCCCCGGGGCAGATACGCAGTATTTT. Protein product: CASSWAPGADTQYF. The J gene is TRBJ2-3, the V gene TRBV18, with a possible D match to TRBD2 (5 bases). Germline V gene lookup returns CDR1 KGHSH and CDR2 LQKENI. The CDR3 contains 14 residues. Trimming cost V 5 bases and J 4 bases, with 13 bases left between them.

This clonotype was detected ten times or more. CDR3 residues: CASSPQGGGSYEQYF. The CDR3 region has the DNA TGTGCCAGCAGCCCGCAGGGGGGAGGCTCCTACGAGCAGTACTTC. J is TRBJ2-7 and V is TRBV7-3, with D possibly being TRBD1 (7 bases). The germline gives CDR1 SGHTA, CDR2 FQGTGA. Trimming cost V 5 bases and J 0 bases, with 14 bases left between them. CDR3 length equals 15 residues.

This clonotype counts as medium-sized. The V and J genes are TRBV6-1 and TRBJ1-1, with unresolved D. This CDR3 contains 14 residues. Germline V gene data show CDR1 as MNHNS and CDR2 as SASEGT. Trimming cost V 6 bases and J 1 base, with 12 bases left between them. The CDR3 DNA is TGTGCCAGCAGCCCCCCACATTCGAACACTGAAGCTTTCTTT. Amino acids: CASSPPHSNTEAFF.

V is TRBV7-9 and J is TRBJ2-5; 7 bases align to TRBD2. The CDR3 is 16 residues long. Germline V gives CDR1 SEHNR, CDR2 FQNEAQ (reference sequence). J gave up 4 bases and V 6 bases, and 14 bases lay outside the gene matches. The CDR3, as DNA: TGTGCCAGCAGATTCGGAACGGGGGGAGGGATAGAGACCCAGTACTTC. Its protein is CASRFGTGGGIETQYF.

On this clonotype: Lacking the conserved final phenylalanine or tryptophan, this CDR3 likely reflects a read error. This chain links TRBV5-1 with TRBJ2-1, with no clear D. V shed 7 bases and J shed 0 bases, with 14 bases lying between them. CDR1 and CDR2 (germline): SGHRS, YFSETQ. The CDR3 extends over 15 amino acids. CDR3 bases: TGCGCCAGCTTTACAGAGCCCAGCTCCTACAATGAGCAGTTCTTA. Translating gives CASFTEPSSYNEQFL.

This clonotype was detected many times. The chain carries TRBV6-1 and TRBJ2-7, with TRBD2 matching over 13 bases. Germline CDR1 and CDR2: MNHNS and SASEGT. The CDR3 consists of 18 residues. V lost 10 bases to trimming and J lost 1 base; unmatched junction nucleotides: 16. Here the CDR3 DNA reads TGTGCCACCAACCCGCCGGGACTAGCGGGATTAGGATCCTACGAGCAGTACTTC. It specifies CATNPPGLAGLGSYEQYF.

This clonotype is medium-sized. V is TRBV6-1 and J is TRBJ1-3; 7 bases match TRBD1. J gave up 1 base and V 5 bases, and 5 bases lay outside the gene matches. CDR1 and CDR2 (germline): MNHNS, SASEGT. CDR3 length equals 15 residues. CDR3 coding DNA: TGTGCCAGCAGTCCACTACAGGGGTCTGGAAACACCATATATTTT. Translation gives CASSPLQGSGNTIYF.

This clonotype is labeled medium-sized. This chain joins TRBV12-3 or TRBV12-4 and TRBJ2-4; 12 nucleotides match TRBD2. The CDR3 sequence is 15 residues long. V trimming: 6 bases; J trimming: 7 bases; junction bases outside the gene matches: 7. This chain's CDR3 is CASSPTSGGKNIQYF. In DNA, the CDR3 is TGTGCCAGCAGCCCTACTAGCGGGGGGAAGAACATTCAGTACTTC.

A remark on this clonotype: A much larger clonotype is one base distant, so this may be a read error. The chain carries TRBV19 and TRBJ2-1; no clear D gene. CDR1 is LNHDA and CDR2 is SQIVND in the germline V gene (reference sequence). Trimming stripped 5 bases from V and 9 bases from J, with 23 bases between. There are 16 residues in the CDR3. CDR3 sequence: CASSRSGEVPSSEQFF. In nucleotides, the CDR3 is TGTGCCAGTAGTCGATCCGGCGAGGTTCCCTCTAGTGAGCAGTTCTTC.

A word on this clonotype: A much larger clone differs from this one at a single base, so this may be a read error. V gene TRBV30 combines with J gene TRBJ1-6; D is unclear. This CDR3 contains 14 residues. Germline V gene lookup returns CDR1 GTSNPN and CDR2 SVGIG (reference sequence). The CDR3 DNA reads TGTGCCTGGAGATGGGGAAGAGATAATTCAACCCTCCACTTT. This gives the protein CAWRWGRDNSTLHF.

Here the CDR3 DNA reads TGCAGCGTGGGAGGGGAGGCCTATGGCTACACCTTC. Translating gives CSVGGEAYGYTF. The chain links TRBV29-1 to TRBJ1-2, with D maybe TRBD1 (5 bases). Germline values: CDR1 SQVTM, CDR2 ANQGSEA. Trimming took off 6 bases at V and 4 bases at J, with 12 bases between the two ends. CDR3 length: 12 amino acids. The full variable domain, with the rest looked up from reference TRBV29-1 and TRBJ1-2, is SAVISQKPSRDICQRGTSLTIQCQVDSQVTMMFWYRQQPGQSLTLIATANQGSEATYESGFVIDKFPISRPNLTFSTLTVSNMSPEDSSIYLCSVGGEAYGYTFGSGTRLTVV.

The chain combines TRBV20-1 with TRBJ2-5; TRBD1 matches at 10 bases. This CDR3 is 14 amino acids long. The germline CDR1 and CDR2 sequences are DFQATT and SNEGSKA (reference sequence). Trimming cost V 5 bases and J 4 bases; bases outside gene matches: 7. CDR3 nucleotides: TGCAGTGCTGAGACAGGGGGCAAGGGAGAGACCCAGTACTTC. Protein: CSAETGGKGETQYF.

Note on this clonotype: One end of the junction is discordant with germline, which a read error may explain. The CDR3 DNA reads as TGTGACAGCAGCCCTGGCCGTTACTTACGGCGCACCGGGGAGCTGTTTTTT. Encoded protein: CDSSPGRYLRRTGELFF. This chain uses TRBV7-9 with TRBJ2-2; D remains unclear. This CDR3 contains 17 residues. The germline CDR1 and CDR2 sequences are SEHNR and FQNEAQ (reference sequence). Filled out from reference TRBV7-9 and TRBJ2-2, the complete variable domain reads DTGVSQNPRHKITKRGQNVTFRCDPISEHNRLYWYRQTLGQGPEFLTYFQNEAQLEKSRLLSDRFSAERPKGSFSTLEIQRTEQGDSAMYLCDSSPGRYLRRTGELFFGEGSRLTVL.

This clonotype was seen ten or more times. The chain employs TRBV28 and TRBJ2-7; 7 bases are a match to TRBD1. Trimming removed 5 bases from V and 0 bases from J; junction bases left unmatched: 10. The CDR3 has 16 residues. Germline CDR1 MDHEN, CDR2 SYDVKM. The DNA for the CDR3 is TGTGCCAGCAGTACGCGACAGGGTACGTACTCCTACGAGCAGTACTTC. This translates into CASSTRQGTYSYEQYF.

This clonotype is labeled as medium-sized (0.01 to 0.1%). The V and J genes are TRBV2 and TRBJ2-7; D gene unclear. V gave up 4 bases and J gave up 2 bases, with 12 bases separating them. There are 14 residues in the CDR3. From germline, CDR1 is SNHLY and CDR2 FYNNEI. The CDR3 sequence is CASSVKGFTYEQYF. CDR3 nucleotides: TGTGCCAGCAGTGTGAAGGGATTTACCTACGAGCAGTACTTC.

In its sample, this clonotype is medium-sized (0.01 to 0.1%). V gene TRBV27 combines with J gene TRBJ2-7; no clear D gene. V dropped 0 bases and J dropped 3 bases, with 6 bases sitting between them. The CDR3 loop spans 13 amino acids. Germline values: CDR1 MNHEY, CDR2 SMNVEV (reference sequence). The CDR3 loop reads CASSLSRLYEQYF. The DNA for the CDR3 is TGTGCCAGCAGTTTATCCCGACTCTACGAGCAGTACTTC.

Worth noting for this clonotype: One base away lies a much larger clone, so this may be a sequencing read error. The gene calls are TRBV6-1 and TRBJ1-2; the D is unclear. The CDR3 runs 16 residues. Germline V lookup: CDR1 MNHNS, CDR2 SASEGT. Trimming took 10 bases from V and 6 from J, leaving 27 bases between them. The CDR3 nucleotides are TGTGCCACCGCTGTTGGGGTCGATGTTAGGGCGCATGGCTACACCTTC. Translating it yields CATAVGVDVRAHGYTF.

This clonotype was counted once. A read error is possible here, since a much larger clone lies one base away. The J gene is TRBJ2-7, the V gene TRBV5-1; D is undetermined. The CDR3 spans 12 residues. Germline-derived CDR1 and CDR2 are SGHRS and YFSETQ. The CDR3: CTSSLDRVAQYF. CDR3 nucleotides: TGCACCAGCAGCTTGGATCGAGTCGCACAGTACTTC.

In its sample, this clonotype is medium-sized. This chain joins TRBV2 and TRBJ1-1, with 7 nucleotides matching TRBD1. Germline values: CDR1 SNHLY, CDR2 FYNNEI. This CDR3 comprises 13 residues. V was pared by 6 bases and J by 11 bases, with 12 bases of the junction left unmatched. The CDR3 coding sequence is TGTGCCAGCAGCCCTCGGACAGGCCCGGTGGCTTTCTTT. Translating gives CASSPRTGPVAFF.

This clonotype ranks as medium-sized. V gene TRBV20-1 combines with J gene TRBJ1-2, with 10 bases aligning to TRBD1. Per the germline V gene, CDR1 is DFQATT and CDR2 is SNEGSKA (reference sequence). CDR3 length: 14 residues. The ends lost 3 bases at V and 4 bases at J; junction bases unmatched: 5. In nucleotides, the CDR3 is TGCAGTGCTAGTGAGGGACAGGGGACCTATGGCTACACCTTC. Translation gives CSASEGQGTYGYTF.

This clonotype is labeled as medium-sized. This chain links TRBV20-1 with TRBJ1-2, with 9 bases fitting TRBD1. With V trimmed by 4 bases and J by 3 bases, 6 bases remained unmatched. Germline V lookup: CDR1 DFQATT, CDR2 SNEGSKA (reference sequence). The CDR3 loop spans 14 amino acids. The CDR3 DNA reads TGCAGTGCTATATACGGGACAGGGTACTATGGCTACACCTTC. Its protein product is CSAIYGTGYYGYTF.

Only a few counts were recorded for this clonotype. The rearrangement uses TRBV5-4 and TRBJ2-7; 7 positions agree with TRBD1. From germline, CDR1 is SGHNT and CDR2 YYREEE (reference sequence). The CDR3 contains 17 residues. J lost 3 bases, V lost 3 bases, and 15 bases had no gene match. The CDR3 loop reads CASSSSGGTNYLYEQYF. CDR3 nucleotides: TGTGCCAGCAGCTCCTCAGGGGGAACGAATTACCTCTACGAGCAGTACTTC.

This clonotype was counted only a few times. This rearrangement joins TRBV29-1 to TRBJ2-1, with 10 positions matching TRBD1. V lost 5 bases and J lost 5; bases outside the gene matches: 3. This CDR3 is 13 amino acids long. Germline values: CDR1 SQVTM, CDR2 ANQGSEA. The CDR3 nucleotides read TGCAGCGTTTCGGACAGGGGGAACAATGAGCAGTTCTTC. Translated, it gives CSVSDRGNNEQFF.